Sequencing of this T cell receptor (beta chain) was carried out in a study of blood T cell repertoires in COVID-19. Study details: The cDNA or gDNA used as material had been derived from T cells, B-cell-depleted T cells, or PBMCs.

V dropped 5 bases and J dropped 2; count of bases not matched to a gene: 2. CDR1 is SNHLY, CDR2 FYNNEI, per germline. The CDR3 runs 13 residues. Assignment of participants to cohorts was predicated upon participant-reported clinical history. Per the original methods: Scientists estimated how many nucleated cells there were by amplifying reference gene primers. Method: immunoSEQ multiplex PCR; TCRdb's copy keeps in-frame clones and lacks some. The V and J calls and clone size come from that table; D and trimming were worked out from the DNA. Of roughly 280,000 clones in the sample, 88% were seen once. What was sequenced was PBMCs or T cells enriched from blood (not recorded which). The receptor was derived from a woman aged 50 to 60 who had recovered from COVID-19. The chain recombines TRBV2 with TRBJ1-2; the match to TRBD1 covers 7 bases. The CDR3 nucleotides read TGTGCCAGCAGTCCCAGGGGGAACTATGGCTACACCTTC. Protein: CASSPRGNYGYTF.